The 22 T cell receptor beta chains listed next were all sequenced from one sample in a study of T cells in Graves' hyperthyroidism and ophthalmopathy. Amplified TCR beta CDR3 regions came from RNA transcripts. The HTBI primer set served for first-round RT-PCR of the TCR CDR3. TCRdb passed the multiplex PCR reads through MiXCR, listing each CDR3 protein once. The sample holds around 600,000 distinct CDR3 sequences, approximately 14% seen once. Specimen: blood. Every receptor here comes from a woman in her forties or fifties with Graves' ophthalmopathy.

The sample holds a few counts of this clonotype. The chain joins TRBV14 to TRBJ2-7; D ambiguous. Per germline, CDR1 SGHDN and CDR2 FVKESK. Trimming shortened V by 4 bases and J by 2 bases, and 9 bases separated the two germline ends. The CDR3 consists of 13 residues. The CDR3 DNA sequence: TGTGCCAGCAGCCGAGCGTTAACCTACGAGCAGTACTTC. Its translation: CASSRALTYEQYF.

The CDR3 nucleotides read TGTGCCAGCAGTCCGACAGGGGGCGCAGACGAGCAGTACTTC. Its protein product is CASSPTGGADEQYF. The V call is TRBV12-3 or TRBV12-4, the J call TRBJ2-7; 10 bases are shared with TRBD1. V shed 5 bases and J 5 bases; nucleotides not matched to a gene: 6. The CDR3 has 14 amino acids.

This clonotype appeared a few times. The rearrangement links TRBV7-9 to TRBJ1-4; D not certain. V was pared by 2 bases and J by 7 bases, with 14 bases between. CDR3 length: 15 amino acids. Germline V gene sequence: CDR1 SEHNR, CDR2 FQNEAQ (reference sequence). CDR3 loop: CASSLRAALSEKLFF. In DNA form, the CDR3 reads TGTGCCAGCAGCTTAAGGGCAGCGTTGAGTGAAAAACTGTTTTTT.

There are many counts of this clonotype. The rearrangement links TRBV7-3 to TRBJ2-7; D remains unclear. The length of the CDR3 is 13 residues. The V gene's germline CDR1 is SGHTA and CDR2 FQGTGA. Trimming pared 0 bases from V and 6 bases from J, leaving 9 bases between. Here the CDR3 reads CASSLTGLSEQYF. In DNA, the CDR3 is TGTGCCAGCAGCTTAACCGGGTTATCCGAGCAGTACTTC.

This clonotype occurred many times. The V call is TRBV18, the J call TRBJ2-7, with D perhaps matching TRBD1 (6 bases). The germline V gene has CDR1 KGHSH and CDR2 LQKENI. V was trimmed by 6 bases and J by 2 bases, leaving 17 bases between them. This CDR3 has 15 amino acids. DNA for the CDR3: TGTGCCAGCTCCCCGACAGGCGATATCACCTACGAGCAGTACTTC. It specifies CASSPTGDITYEQYF.

With regard to this clonotype: A much more abundant neighbour one base away suggests this may be a read error. The chain combines TRBV7-2 with TRBJ1-2; TRBD1 might be the D (5 bases). The CDR3 totals 15 residues. Germline lookup yields CDR1 SGHTA and CDR2 FQGNSA. V dropped 1 base and J dropped 0 bases, with 9 bases sitting between them. This CDR3 reads CASSLVRQTNYGYTF. DNA for the CDR3: TGTGCCAGCAGCTTAGTTCGACAGACTAACTATGGCTACACCTTC.

The chain is built from TRBV10-3 and TRBJ1-3; tentative D call: TRBD1 (5 bases). From germline, CDR1 is ENHRY and CDR2 SYGVKD. The CDR3 is 17 amino acids. Trimming took 3 bases from V and 0 from J, leaving 15 bases between them. The CDR3 DNA reads as TGTGCCATCAGTGAATATCGACAGCCGAGCTCTGGAAACACCATATATTTT. It codes for CAISEYRQPSSGNTIYF.

J is TRBJ1-5 and V is TRBV10-3; no clear D. The V end lost 5 bases, the J end lost 3 bases, and 8 bases lay between the germline ends. This CDR3 is 13 amino acids long. Per the germline V gene, CDR1 is ENHRY and CDR2 is SYGVKD. In DNA, the CDR3 is TGTGCCATCAGTTGGGGTTCCAATCAGCCCCAGCATTTT. Protein product: CAISWGSNQPQHF.

In its sample, this clonotype was seen many times. This chain uses TRBV20-1 with TRBJ2-7; D may be TRBD1 or TRBD2 (5 bases each). V shed 2 bases and J shed 7 bases, with 15 bases lying between them. CDR1 DFQATT and CDR2 SNEGSKA come from the germline V gene (reference sequence). CDR3 length equals 13 residues. The CDR3 sequence is CSARSSEGREQYF. The CDR3 bases are TGCAGTGCTAGAAGCTCCGAGGGACGGGAGCAGTACTTC.

In its sample, this clonotype was seen many times. The chain recombines TRBV12-3 or TRBV12-4 with TRBJ2-1; 7 nucleotides agree with TRBD1. The CDR3 sequence is 17 residues long. J was trimmed by 6 bases and V by 1 base; bases with no gene match: 12. CDR3 residues: CASSLVSGRQGTNEQFF. Here the CDR3 DNA reads TGTGCCAGCAGTTTAGTTTCGGGGAGACAGGGCACCAATGAGCAGTTCTTC.

In this sample, this clonotype turned up many times. The genes are TRBV20-1 and TRBJ1-5; D possibly corresponds to TRBD1 (6 bases). V lost 5 bases, J lost 1 base, and 9 bases lay in between. The CDR3 is 13 residues long. From germline, CDR1 is DFQATT and CDR2 SNEGSKA (reference sequence). The CDR3, as DNA: TGCAGTGCTCGGGACATAAGCAATCAGCCCCAGCATTTT. It translates to CSARDISNQPQHF.

There are many counts of this clonotype. V usage is TRBV7-2 and J usage is TRBJ1-1; a possible D gene is TRBD1 (6 bases). The CDR3 sequence is 16 residues long. V was clipped by 6 bases and J by 0 bases, with 17 bases between them. Germline CDR1 SGHTA, CDR2 FQGNSA. The CDR3 bases are TGTGCCAGCAGGCCAGTACAGGGACTTTTGAACACTGAAGCTTTCTTT. Protein sequence: CASRPVQGLLNTEAFF.

About this clonotype itself: A much larger clone differs from this one at a single base, so this may be a read error. The J gene is TRBJ2-4, the V gene TRBV28, with D possibly TRBD2 on 6 matching bases. Per the germline V gene, CDR1 is MDHEN and CDR2 is SYDVKM. The CDR3 sequence is 13 residues long. CDR3 sequence reads: CAGSLTRGTFQYF. The CDR3 coding sequence is TGTGCCGGCAGTTTGACGCGAGGGACTTTTCAGTACTTC.

Many counts were recorded for this clonotype. The J gene is TRBJ2-7, the V gene TRBV11-3; 7 bases agree with TRBD1. Germline V CDR1 and CDR2: SGHNT, YENEEA. CDR3 size: 14 residues. J was trimmed by 5 bases and V by 2 bases; bases with no gene match: 6. CDR3 residues: CASSLSGTDNEQYF. The CDR3 DNA reads as TGTGCCAGCAGCTTATCCGGGACAGACAACGAGCAGTACTTC. Full variable domain (remainder filled in from reference TRBV11-3 and TRBJ2-7): EAGVVQSPRYKIIEKKQPVAFWCNPISGHNTLYWYLQNLGQGPELLIRYENEEAVDDSQLPKDRFSAERLKGVDSTLKIQPAELGDSAVYLCASSLSGTDNEQYFGPGTRLTVT.

The gene calls are TRBV7-9 and TRBJ2-2; 7 bases map to TRBD2. This CDR3 comprises 16 residues. J was trimmed by 3 bases and V by 0 bases; bases with no gene match: 4. CDR1 and CDR2 from the germline V gene are SEHNR and FQNEAQ (reference sequence). The CDR3 here is CASSLAGGEYTGELFF. For the CDR3, the DNA is TGTGCCAGCAGCTTAGCGGGAGGGGAGTACACCGGGGAGCTGTTTTTT.

The chain uses TRBV20-1 and TRBJ2-3, with 9 positions matching TRBD2. J gave up 4 bases and V 3 bases, and 5 bases lay outside the gene matches. In germline, CDR1 is DFQATT, CDR2 SNEGSKA (reference sequence). The length of the CDR3 is 14 residues. This CDR3 is CSARGSGSADTQYF. The DNA for the CDR3 is TGCAGTGCTAGGGGTAGCGGGAGTGCAGATACGCAGTATTTT.

This clonotype was detected many times. The rearrangement uses TRBV7-2 and TRBJ2-2; D ambiguous. The V and J ends lost 0 bases and 6 bases respectively, with 5 bases between them. This CDR3 comprises 13 residues. Germline assignment: CDR1 SGHTA and CDR2 FQGNSA. The CDR3 region has the DNA TGTGCCAGCAGCTTAGCCCTAGCCGGGGAGCTGTTTTTT. Translation: CASSLALAGELFF. Supplemented by reference TRBV7-2 and TRBJ2-2, the full variable domain reads GAGVSQSPSNKVTEKGKDVELRCDPISGHTALYWYRQSLGQGLEFLIYFQGNSAPDKSGLPSDRFSAERTGGSVSTLTIQRTQQEDSAVYLCASSLALAGELFFGEGSRLTVL.

This clonotype was recorded at least ten times. The chain uses TRBV29-1 and TRBJ2-3, with 10 bases aligning to TRBD2. CDR1 is SQVTM, CDR2 ANQGSEA, per germline. CDR3 length: 14 residues. V lost 6 bases to trimming and J lost 5 bases; unmatched junction nucleotides: 8. The CDR3 reads CSVVVAGGVDTQYF. DNA for the CDR3: TGCAGCGTGGTGGTAGCGGGAGGAGTAGATACGCAGTATTTT.

The rearrangement uses TRBV28 and TRBJ2-1; 8 bases map to TRBD2. CDR3 length: 16 residues. Per the germline V gene, CDR1 is MDHEN and CDR2 is SYDVKM. J gave up 9 bases and V 6 bases, and 16 bases lay outside the gene matches. The CDR3 DNA reads as TGTGCCAGCAGCCTACCCTCAGCGGGAGTTTCTGGTGAGCAGTTCTTC. It encodes CASSLPSAGVSGEQFF.

The chain carries TRBV12-3 or TRBV12-4 and TRBJ2-7, with 9 nucleotides matching TRBD2. V lost 3 bases, J lost 6 bases, and 9 bases stayed unmatched. The CDR3 consists of 15 residues. This CDR3 is CASSFGVAGVIEQYF. Written as DNA, the CDR3 is TGTGCCAGCAGTTTTGGGGTAGCGGGAGTAATCGAGCAGTACTTC.

This clonotype was observed a few times. The chain joins TRBV28 to TRBJ1-4; possible D gene TRBD1, 5 bases. The length of the CDR3 is 15 residues. In germline, CDR1 is MDHEN, CDR2 SYDVKM. V lost 2 bases and J lost 2, with 9 bases in between. The CDR3 reads CASSLRGRTNEKLFF. The CDR3 DNA reads TGTGCCAGCAGTTTAAGGGGACGCACTAATGAAAAACTGTTTTTT.

This clonotype was counted at least ten times. The chain has TRBV12-3 or TRBV12-4 and TRBJ1-2; TRBD1 matches 8 bases. The V segment lost 5 bases and the J segment 6 bases; nucleotides outside the gene matches: 8. This CDR3 is built from 14 residues. The DNA for the CDR3 is TGTGCCAGCAGTAAGCGGAACAGGGGGGATGGCTACACCTTC. Its translation is CASSKRNRGDGYTF.